Listed below are T cell receptor beta chains from one sample, sequenced in a study of a mutant IDH1 vaccine in newly diagnosed glioma. Which antigens these TCRs recognize remains unknown. Clones were sequenced by immunoSEQ multiplex PCR, and TCRdb holds only the in-frame ones, with some missing. This sample carries about 67,000 clones, around nine tenths of them seen once, and the ten largest clones take more than 1.5%. The material was PBMCs, obtained from a glioma patient whose treatment included an IDH1 peptide vaccine. The receptors were sampled from a man aged 35 to 55 with glioma. CDR3s include the opening cysteine and the closing phenylalanine or tryptophan. The D gene is left open where the match is weak. Not every row has a clone size; where given, it reads once, few, many or a size class.

CDR3nt	CDR3aa	v_gene	abundance	j_gene	d_gene
TGCGCCAGCAGCTCGGACAGGGGGCACGACACTGAAGCTTTCTTT	CASSSDRGHDTEAFF	TRBV5-1	once	TRBJ1-1	TRBD1
TGTGCCAGCAGTTCCGGGACAGCCTACACCGGGGAGCTGTTTTTT	CASSSGTAYTGELFF	TRBV28	NA	TRBJ2-2	TRBD1
TGTGCCAGCAGCTTAGCTACAGGGTGGGGCTACACCTTC	CASSLATGWGYTF	TRBV7-9	NA	TRBJ1-2	NA
TGCAGCGTTGGTGGCTCGTACAATGAGCAGTTCTTC	CSVGGSYNEQFF	TRBV29-1	NA	TRBJ2-1	NA
TGTGCCAGCAGGGGCTTAAGAGAGCAGTTCTTC	CASRGLREQFF	TRBV6-6	NA	TRBJ2-1	NA
TGTGCCAGCAGCTTAGTCCCCCGCAGGGACCTATACACAGATACGCAGTATTTT	CASSLVPRRDLYTDTQYF	TRBV7-2	few	TRBJ2-3	NA
TGTGCCAGTAGCATTCCTCCCCCCGTCGGTTCACCCCTCCACTTT	CASSIPPPVGSPLHF	TRBV19	NA	TRBJ1-6	NA
TGTGCCAGCTCACTCCCGACCGGGGACACCGGGGAGCTGTTTTTT	CASSLPTGDTGELFF	TRBV18	NA	TRBJ2-2	NA
TGTGCCAGCCTGGGCTCTGGGGCCAACGTCCTGACTTTC	CASLGSGANVLTF	TRBV7-6	few	TRBJ2-6	NA
TGTGCCAGCTCCACCCAGGACGGGGGAAGCACCGGGGAGCTGTTTTTT	CASSTQDGGSTGELFF	TRBV28	NA	TRBJ2-2	NA
TGTGCCAGCAGCCTGGGACCGAACACTGAAGCTTTCTTT	CASSLGPNTEAFF	TRBV5-5	NA	TRBJ1-1	NA
TGTGCCTCCCAAAGGGGACTAGCAGGGACCGGGGAGCTGTTTTTT	CASQRGLAGTGELFF	TRBV2	NA	TRBJ2-2	TRBD2
TGTGCCAGTATCGGTGGTAGCGGGAAAAATGAGCAGTTCTTC	CASIGGSGKNEQFF	TRBV19	NA	TRBJ2-1	TRBD2
TGCGCCAGCAGCCAAGATCTTCAGGGGGCTAATGCCAATGAAAAACTGTTTTTT	CASSQDLQGANANEKLFF	TRBV4-1	NA	TRBJ1-4	TRBD1
TGTGCCAGCAGTGAAGCGCCGGGACAGGGGAATCAGCCCCAGCATTTT	CASSEAPGQGNQPQHF	TRBV6-1	NA	TRBJ1-5	TRBD1